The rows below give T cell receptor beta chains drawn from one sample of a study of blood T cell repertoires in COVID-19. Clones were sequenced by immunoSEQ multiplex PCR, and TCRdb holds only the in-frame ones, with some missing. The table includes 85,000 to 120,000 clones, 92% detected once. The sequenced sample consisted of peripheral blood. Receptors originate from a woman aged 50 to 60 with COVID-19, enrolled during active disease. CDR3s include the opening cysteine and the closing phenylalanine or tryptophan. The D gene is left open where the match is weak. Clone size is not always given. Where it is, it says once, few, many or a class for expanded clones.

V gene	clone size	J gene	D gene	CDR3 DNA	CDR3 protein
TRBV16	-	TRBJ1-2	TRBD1	TGTGCCAGCAGCCCCAGCTTGACAGGGAACTATGGCTACACCTTC	CASSPSLTGNYGYTF
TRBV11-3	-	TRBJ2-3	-	TGTGCCAGCAGCTTACATCAGATTGATACGCAGTATTTT	CASSLHQIDTQYF
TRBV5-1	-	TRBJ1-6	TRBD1	TGCGCCAGCAAAAACGGGACAGGGAAGACACCCCTCCACTTT	CASKNGTGKTPLHF
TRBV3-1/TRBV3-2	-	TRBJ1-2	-	TGTGCCAGCAGCCCCAGGTACCAGGTCGACTATGGCTACACCTTC	CASSPRYQVDYGYTF
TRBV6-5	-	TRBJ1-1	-	TGTGCCAGCAGGGAGGGGACTGAAGCTTTCTTT	CASREGTEAFF
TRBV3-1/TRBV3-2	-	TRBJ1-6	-	TGTGCCAGCAGCCAGCCGGGGGGCCGGCTTATTAATTCACCCCTCCACTTT	CASSQPGGRLINSPLHF
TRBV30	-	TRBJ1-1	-	TGTGCCTGGAGAAGAAGGGGTGTGAACACTGAAGCTTTCTTT	CAWRRRGVNTEAFF
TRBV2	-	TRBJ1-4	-	TGTGCCAGCAGAAGGCAGGCTCTACTAACTAATGAAAAACTGTTTTTT	CASRRQALLTNEKLFF
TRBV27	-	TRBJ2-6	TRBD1	TGTGCCAGCACCCGGACAGGGACCTCGCTAGGGGGATCTGGGGCCAACGTCCTGACTTTC	CASTRTGTSLGGSGANVLTF
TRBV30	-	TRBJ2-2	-	TGTGCCTCGATAGGAGGGGCAGCGGCCGGGGAGCTGTTTTTT	CASIGGAAAGELFF
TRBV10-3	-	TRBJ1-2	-	TGTGCCATCAGTTCATTACGGGACAACAAAGGGGGCTACACCTTC	CAISSLRDNKGGYTF
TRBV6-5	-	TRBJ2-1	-	TGTGCCAGCAGTTACGTGAGTAGCTCCTACAATGAGCAGTTCTTC	CASSYVSSSYNEQFF
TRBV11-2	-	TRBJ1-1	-	TGTGCCAGCAGCTTTAGATTGGGGGGACTGAGGAACACTGAAGCTTTCTTT	CASSFRLGGLRNTEAFF
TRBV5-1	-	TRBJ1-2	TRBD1	TGCGCCAGCAGCTTATCATTGACAGGGACCTATGGCTACACCTTC	CASSLSLTGTYGYTF
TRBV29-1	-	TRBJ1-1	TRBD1	TGCAGCGTCCGGGACAGGGGAACTGAAGCTTTCTTT	CSVRDRGTEAFF
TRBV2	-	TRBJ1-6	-	TGTGCCAGCAGTGTGGAAGGGAGCCGCTCGTATTCACCCCTCCACTTT	CASSVEGSRSYSPLHF
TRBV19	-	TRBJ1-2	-	TGTGCCAGTAGTATTCGACAGCTTGGGGCTGGCTACACCTTC	CASSIRQLGAGYTF
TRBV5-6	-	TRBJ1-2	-	TGTGCCAGCAGCTCTGGACACGGGCCCCACTATGGCTACACCTTC	CASSSGHGPHYGYTF
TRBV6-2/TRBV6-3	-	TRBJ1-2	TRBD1	TGTGCCAGCAGTTCGGGACAGGGGTATGGCTACACCTTC	CASSSGQGYGYTF
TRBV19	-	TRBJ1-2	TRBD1	TGTGCCAGTAGTGCCGGGACAGGCGGATACTATGGCTACACCTTC	CASSAGTGGYYGYTF
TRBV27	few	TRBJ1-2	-	TGTGCCAGCAGTTTATCGGTTTCGTGGCGGGCTGGCTACACCTTC	CASSLSVSWRAGYTF
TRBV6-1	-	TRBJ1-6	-	TGTGCCAGCAGTGAAGGGGAGGAAAGGATTTTATCACCCCTCCACTTT	CASSEGEERILSPLHF
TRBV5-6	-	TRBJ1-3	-	TGTGCCAGCAGCTCCACAGGGATCGAAGACACCATATATTTT	CASSSTGIEDTIYF
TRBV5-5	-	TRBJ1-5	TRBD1	TGTGCCAGCAGCTTGGCGGCTGGGACAGGGTCCCAGCCCCAGCATTTT	CASSLAAGTGSQPQHF
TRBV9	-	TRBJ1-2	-	TGTGCCAGCAGCCCGAGACAGGACGCCCACTATGGCTACACCTTC	CASSPRQDAHYGYTF
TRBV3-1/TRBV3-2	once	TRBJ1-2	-	TGTGCCAGCAGCCAAGATGGCAGGGAAGGCTACACCTTC	CASSQDGREGYTF
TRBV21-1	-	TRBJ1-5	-	TGTGCCAGCAGCAATAGAGGTGACAGGGCTGATCAGCCCCAGCATTTT	CASSNRGDRADQPQHF
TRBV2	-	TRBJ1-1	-	TGTGCCAGCAGTGGGCCCGAAGCTTTCTTT	CASSGPEAFF
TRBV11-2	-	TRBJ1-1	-	TGTGCCAGCACCGGGGGGTACACTGAAGCTTTCTTT	CASTGGYTEAFF
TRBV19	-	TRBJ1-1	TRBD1	TGTGCCAGTAGTAAGGAACAGGGGGCCGCTTTCTTT	CASSKEQGAAFF
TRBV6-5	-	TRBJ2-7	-	TGTGCCAGCAGTTACTCGGGCGTTAGCGAGCAGTACTTC	CASSYSGVSEQYF
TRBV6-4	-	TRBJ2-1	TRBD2	TGTGCCAGCCTAGCGGGGGGCTATGAGCAGTTCTTC	CASLAGGYEQFF
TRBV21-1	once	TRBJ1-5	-	TGTGCCAGCCACCCACAGTCCCCTGCGAGTAAGCCCCAGCATTTT	CASHPQSPASKPQHF
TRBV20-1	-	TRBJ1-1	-	TGCAGTGCTAGTTTCAGGGCGTCCAACACTGAAGCTTTCTTT	CSASFRASNTEAFF
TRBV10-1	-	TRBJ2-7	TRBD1	TGCGCCAGCTCTGACAGGGTCGACGAGCAGTACTTC	CASSDRVDEQYF
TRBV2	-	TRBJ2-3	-	TGTGCCAGCAGCAGGGGAGATACGCAGTATTTT	CASSRGDTQYF
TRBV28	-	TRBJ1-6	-	TGTGCCAGCAGTTTAGTCACAGGAGCCTATTCACCCCTCCACTTT	CASSLVTGAYSPLHF
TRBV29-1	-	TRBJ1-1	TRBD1	TGCAGCGTTTATAGGTTAACAGGGGGCACTGAAGCTTTCTTT	CSVYRLTGGTEAFF
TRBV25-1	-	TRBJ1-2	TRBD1	TGTGCCAGCAGTCCTACCATGGGACAGTCGGGTGCAGGCGGCTACACCTTC	CASSPTMGQSGAGGYTF
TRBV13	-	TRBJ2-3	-	TGTGCCAGCAGCCCCCGCCTGGAGGGGAGCGATACGCAGTATTTT	CASSPRLEGSDTQYF
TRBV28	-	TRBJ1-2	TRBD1	TGTGCCAGCAGGCCCGGGACAGGAAATAACTATGGCTACACCTTC	CASRPGTGNNYGYTF
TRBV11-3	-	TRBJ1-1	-	TGTGCCAGCAGCGGCCGAGGGCCGGCGGGCACTGAAGCTTTCTTT	CASSGRGPAGTEAFF
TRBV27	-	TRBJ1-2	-	TGTGCCAGCAGTTTGGGGGCAGGAAGGGGCTACACCTTC	CASSLGAGRGYTF
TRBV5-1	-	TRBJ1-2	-	TGCGCCAGCAGCTTGATAGGGGAGGGCTATGGCTACACCTTC	CASSLIGEGYGYTF
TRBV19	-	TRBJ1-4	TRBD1	TGTGCCAGTAGTCCTATACACGGACAGGGGGGAAAACTGTTTTTT	CASSPIHGQGGKLFF
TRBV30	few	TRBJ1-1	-	TGTGCCTGGGACATTCAGGGGTGGACTGAAGCTTTCTTT	CAWDIQGWTEAFF
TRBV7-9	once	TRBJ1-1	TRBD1	TGTGCCAGCAGCGGAACCGGGACAGCGAAATTCAAGAACACTGAAGCTTTCTTT	CASSGTGTAKFKNTEAFF
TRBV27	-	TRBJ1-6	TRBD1	TGTGCCAGCAGTTTGGGACAGGTCTATTCACCCCTCCACTTT	CASSLGQVYSPLHF
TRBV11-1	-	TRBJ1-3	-	TGTGCCAGCAGCTTTGGGGGCGGCTCTGGAAACACCATATATTTT	CASSFGGGSGNTIYF
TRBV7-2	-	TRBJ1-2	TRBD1	TGTGCCAGCCTTGACAGGGTGGGCTATGGCTACACCTTC	CASLDRVGYGYTF
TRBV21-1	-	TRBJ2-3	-	TGTGCCAGCAGCAAAGCGCGGAGGGACAGGGCGGCAGATACGCAGTATTTT	CASSKARRDRAADTQYF
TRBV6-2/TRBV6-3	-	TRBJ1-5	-	TGTGCCAGCAGTCCCGAGGCAGGGCGTCAGCCCCAGCATTTT	CASSPEAGRQPQHF
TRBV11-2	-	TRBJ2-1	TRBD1	TGTGCCAGCAGCGAGGGGATCAGGGGGCCGGATGAGCAGTTCTTC	CASSEGIRGPDEQFF
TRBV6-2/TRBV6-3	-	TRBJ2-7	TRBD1	TGTGCCAGCAGCGGACCGGGACAGAGGTACTTC	CASSGPGQRYF
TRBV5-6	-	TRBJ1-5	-	TGTGCCAGCAGCTTGGGACAGGTCAATCAGCCCCAGCATTTT	CASSLGQVNQPQHF